Shown below are 20 T cell receptor beta chains from a single sample sequenced in a study of cytomegalovirus exposure and HLA in healthy donors. Primers: 60 Vbeta forward and 13 Jbeta reverse. Generated by immunoSEQ multiplex PCR, the TCRdb table keeps only in-frame clones and is missing some. The profile covers 90,000 to 100,000 clones, with about 80% appearing a single time and more than 1.5% taken by the ten largest. The source material was PBMCs. These receptors all come from a man aged 40-49 years in good health and CMV-seronegative.

This clone came up once. The chain uses TRBV28 and TRBJ2-1; 8 nucleotides line up with TRBD1. Germline V gene sequence: CDR1 MDHEN, CDR2 SYDVKM. V shed 5 bases and J 2 bases; nucleotides not matched to a gene: 5. CDR3 length equals 15 residues. The CDR3 region is CASSGTGFTYNEQFF. DNA for the CDR3: TGTGCCAGCAGTGGGACAGGTTTCACCTACAATGAGCAGTTCTTC.

This sequence joins TRBV9 and TRBJ2-3; the match to TRBD2 covers 10 bases. The CDR3 has 16 residues. Germline values: CDR1 SGDLS, CDR2 YYNGEE. Trimming at V came to 0 bases and at J to 3 bases, leaving 4 bases not matched to a gene. The CDR3 DNA is TGTGCCAGCAGCGTAGCCGGAGCGGGAGGGACAGATACGCAGTATTTT. Its protein is CASSVAGAGGTDTQYF.

The CDR3 is CATSRDPDYRGPRTNEQFF. Written as DNA, the CDR3 is TGTGCCACCAGCAGAGATCCTGACTACAGGGGGCCGAGAACAAATGAGCAGTTCTTC. V gene TRBV15 combines with J gene TRBJ2-1, with 9 bases that match TRBD1. After removal of 0 bases from V and 7 bases from J, the junction contained 16 bases not matched to a gene. The CDR3 is 19 amino acids. The germline V gene has CDR1 LNHNV and CDR2 YYDKDF (reference sequence).

The chain joins TRBV19 to TRBJ1-4; D is unclear. This CDR3 has 15 amino acids. Germline V gene data show CDR1 as LNHDA and CDR2 as SQIVND (reference sequence). The V end was cut by 6 bases, the J end by 0 bases, with 11 bases between. The CDR3 is CASRITVTTNEKLFF. The DNA for the CDR3 is TGTGCCAGTAGGATTACAGTCACAACTAATGAAAAACTGTTTTTT.

The chain carries TRBV27 and TRBJ2-7, with 10 bases lining up with TRBD1. CDR3 length: 15 residues. Trimming took 5 bases from V and 2 from J; bases not matched to a gene: 6. CDR1 is MNHEY and CDR2 is SMNVEV in the germline V gene (reference sequence). The CDR3 region is CASSHGTGEPYEQYF. CDR3 nucleotide sequence: TGTGCCAGCAGTCACGGGACAGGGGAACCCTACGAGCAGTACTTC.

V usage is TRBV7-9 and J usage is TRBJ2-3; a weak D match, TRBD1 (6 bases). The CDR3 contains 19 residues. V was clipped by 5 bases and J by 2 bases, with 26 bases between them. Germline CDR1 SEHNR, CDR2 FQNEAQ (reference sequence). CDR3 nucleotide sequence: TGTGCCAGCAGCCAATCAAGCTTCCAGGGGTTCAAATCCACAGATACGCAGTATTTT. Encoded protein: CASSQSSFQGFKSTDTQYF.

This clone has more than one count but fewer than ten. The chain links TRBV5-1 to TRBJ2-5; D remains unclear. The CDR3 has 13 residues. V was cut by 4 bases and J by 3 bases, with 10 bases left in between. Germline V gene lookup returns CDR1 SGHRS and CDR2 YFSETQ. CDR3 residues: CASSAPPEETQYF. The DNA of the CDR3 is TGCGCCAGCAGCGCCCCCCCAGAAGAGACCCAGTACTTC.

The rearrangement links TRBV9 to TRBJ2-3, with 8 bases matching TRBD2. Germline trimming cut 2 bases from V and 4 bases from J; bases unmatched to any gene: 3. Germline CDR1 reads SGDLS; CDR2 reads YYNGEE. The CDR3 loop spans 14 amino acids. The CDR3 bases are TGTGCCAGCAGCGTCGGGAGGGCCGCAGATACGCAGTATTTT. It codes for CASSVGRAADTQYF. Full variable domain (missing parts from reference TRBV9 and TRBJ2-3): DSGVTQTPKHLITATGQRVTLRCSPRSGDLSVYWYQQSLDQGLQFLIQYYNGEERAKGNILERFSAQQFPDLHSELNLSSLELGDSALYFCASSVGRAADTQYFGPGTRLTVL.

The rearrangement joins TRBV9 to TRBJ2-3, with TRBD2 identical over 9 bases. The CDR3 totals 15 residues. The V segment lost 1 base and the J segment 0 bases; nucleotides outside the gene matches: 0. The germline V gene has CDR1 SGDLS and CDR2 YYNGEE. CDR3 DNA: TGTGCCAGCAGCGTAACTAGCGGGAGCACAGATACGCAGTATTTT. Amino acids: CASSVTSGSTDTQYF.

This clone showed up just once. This chain connects TRBV28 to TRBJ1-1; D is unclear. The germline V and J ends were trimmed by 4 bases and 4 bases, with 13 bases remaining between them. The CDR3 is 14 amino acids. In germline, CDR1 is MDHEN, CDR2 SYDVKM. DNA of the CDR3: TGTGCCAGCAGTTCCCATCCCGGGGTCACTGAAGCTTTCTTT. Translating gives CASSSHPGVTEAFF.

The CDR3 bases are TGTGCCAGCAGCCCCGACAGGGTTCACGAGCAGTACTTC. Its protein is CASSPDRVHEQYF. The chain couples TRBV9 to TRBJ2-7; 7 bases match TRBD1. CDR1 and CDR2 (germline): SGDLS, YYNGEE. CDR3 length: 13 residues. J was trimmed by 5 bases and V by 4 bases; bases with no gene match: 6.

This clone appeared once. The chain is built from TRBV9 and TRBJ1-2; 8 bases agree with TRBD1. Germline CDR1 SGDLS, CDR2 YYNGEE. The trim removed 3 bases at V and 4 bases at J, leaving 5 bases unmatched. This CDR3 contains 14 residues. The CDR3 loop is CASSAGQGSYGYTF. Here the CDR3 DNA reads TGTGCCAGCAGCGCCGGACAGGGATCCTATGGCTACACCTTC. Combining the CDR3 with reference TRBV9 and TRBJ1-2 gives the whole variable domain DSGVTQTPKHLITATGQRVTLRCSPRSGDLSVYWYQQSLDQGLQFLIQYYNGEERAKGNILERFSAQQFPDLHSELNLSSLELGDSALYFCASSAGQGSYGYTFGSGTRLTVV.

The genes are TRBV2 and TRBJ1-2; D gene unclear. Trimming took off 7 bases at V and 7 bases at J, with 10 bases between the two ends. The CDR3 has 11 residues. Per germline, CDR1 SNHLY and CDR2 FYNNEI. The CDR3 spells CASKEPGGYTF. CDR3 coding DNA: TGTGCCAGCAAGGAGCCCGGTGGCTACACCTTC.

The chain has TRBV4-3 and TRBJ1-1; the D is unclear. V lost 2 bases, J lost 0 bases, and 4 bases lay in between. The CDR3 is made up of 13 amino acids. Germline values: CDR1 LGHNA, CDR2 YSLEER. The CDR3 region is CASSQQMNTEAFF. The DNA for the CDR3 is TGCGCCAGCAGCCAACAGATGAACACTGAAGCTTTCTTT.

This clone has more than one count but fewer than ten. The chain has TRBV6-6 and TRBJ1-5, with TRBD1 identical over 8 bases. Germline-derived CDR1 and CDR2 are MNHNY and SVGAGI (reference sequence). V shed 5 bases, J shed 0 bases, and the junction held 3 bases outside the gene matches. The CDR3 covers 15 residues. CDR3 amino acids: CASSGTGGSNQPQHF. The DNA for the CDR3 is TGTGCCAGCAGTGGCACAGGGGGTAGCAATCAGCCCCAGCATTTT.

The chain links TRBV7-9 to TRBJ1-1; D is perhaps TRBD1 (5 bases). The CDR3 runs to 13 residues. V shed 6 bases and J shed 3 bases, with 11 bases lying between them. Germline loops: CDR1 SEHNR, CDR2 FQNEAQ (reference sequence). The CDR3 nucleotides are TGTGCCAGCAGGGGTCAGGGCTACACTGAAGCTTTCTTT. It encodes CASRGQGYTEAFF.

This clone was counted only a few times. As DNA, the CDR3 is TGCGCCAGCAGCGCCGGGACAGGGGCCTACAATGAGCAGTTCTTC. The encoded protein is CASSAGTGAYNEQFF. This rearrangement joins TRBV5-1 to TRBJ2-1; 10 bases line up with TRBD1. The CDR3 runs 15 residues. The germline gives CDR1 SGHRS, CDR2 YFSETQ. The ends lost 4 bases at V and 2 bases at J; junction bases unmatched: 3.

V gene TRBV5-4 combines with J gene TRBJ2-2; 8 bases are shared with TRBD1. The CDR3 totals 16 residues. Germline assignment: CDR1 SGHNT and CDR2 YYREEE (reference sequence). Trimming at V came to 3 bases and at J to 3 bases, leaving 7 bases not matched to a gene. CDR3 loop: CASSSRGQGDTGELFF. In nucleotides, the CDR3 is TGTGCCAGCAGCTCCCGCGGACAGGGAGACACCGGGGAGCTGTTTTTT.

This clone has just a few counts. V is TRBV2 and J is TRBJ2-1; D perhaps matches TRBD2 (6 bases). The CDR3 spans 15 residues. Trimming took 3 bases from V and 8 from J, leaving 17 bases between them. Germline CDR1 reads SNHLY; CDR2 reads FYNNEI. DNA for the CDR3: TGTGCCAGCAGTGACGGATTGGCGGGGCGGCATGAGCAGTTCTTC. It codes for CASSDGLAGRHEQFF.

The chain recombines TRBV2 with TRBJ1-4, with D maybe TRBD1 (5 bases). The CDR3 has 14 amino acids. Germline lookup yields CDR1 SNHLY and CDR2 FYNNEI. With 6 bases removed from V and 5 bases from J, the gap between germline ends came to 13 bases. CDR3 sequence reads: CASRRQGLNEKLFF. CDR3 nucleotide sequence: TGTGCCAGCAGGCGGCAGGGCCTAAATGAAAAACTGTTTTTT.